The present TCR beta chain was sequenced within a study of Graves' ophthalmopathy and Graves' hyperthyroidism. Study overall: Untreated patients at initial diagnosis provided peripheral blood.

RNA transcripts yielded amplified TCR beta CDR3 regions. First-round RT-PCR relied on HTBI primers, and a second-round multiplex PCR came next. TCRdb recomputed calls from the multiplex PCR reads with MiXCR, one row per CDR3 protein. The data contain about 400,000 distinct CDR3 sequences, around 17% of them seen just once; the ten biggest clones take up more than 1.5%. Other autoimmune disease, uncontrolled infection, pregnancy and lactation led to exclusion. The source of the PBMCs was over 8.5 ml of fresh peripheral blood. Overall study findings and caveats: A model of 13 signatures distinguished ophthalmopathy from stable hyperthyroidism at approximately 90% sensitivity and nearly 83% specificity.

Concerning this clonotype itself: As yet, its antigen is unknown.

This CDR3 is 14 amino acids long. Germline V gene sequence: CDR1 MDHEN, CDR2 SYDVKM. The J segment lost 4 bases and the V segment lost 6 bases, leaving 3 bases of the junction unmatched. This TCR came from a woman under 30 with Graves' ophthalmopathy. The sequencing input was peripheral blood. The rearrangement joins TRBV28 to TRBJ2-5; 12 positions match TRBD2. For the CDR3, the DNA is TGTGCCAGCAGGGAGGGACTAGCGGGAGAGACCCAGTACTTC. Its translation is CASREGLAGETQYF. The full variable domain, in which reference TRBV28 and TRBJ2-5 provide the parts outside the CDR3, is DVKVTQSSRYLVKRTGEKVFLECVQDMDHENMFWYRQDPGLGLRLIYFSYDVKMKEKGDIPEGYSVSREKKERFSLILESASTNQTSMYLCASREGLAGETQYFGPGTRLLVL.